The 5 T cell receptor beta chains below all came from one sample that was sequenced in a study of cytomegalovirus exposure and HLA in healthy donors. 13 Jbeta primers and 60 Vbeta primers were used for the PCR. Clones were sequenced by immunoSEQ multiplex PCR, and TCRdb holds only the in-frame ones, with some missing. Among about 190,000 clones, about 80% were seen once, and the ten largest hold 2.1%. The sample comprised PBMCs. The receptors come from a woman aged 18-29 years in good health and CMV-seropositive.

The chain recombines TRBV19 with TRBJ1-2; no clear D gene. CDR3 length equals 15 residues. V was pared by 5 bases and J by 6 bases, with 19 bases between. CDR1 is LNHDA and CDR2 is SQIVND in the germline V gene (reference sequence). CDR3 sequence reads: CASSDDGISLHGYTF. The CDR3 nucleotides are TGTGCCAGTAGTGATGACGGGATCTCCCTTCATGGCTACACCTTC.

This clone appeared a few times. The V gene is TRBV5-4, the J gene TRBJ1-4; a weak D match, TRBD1 (5 bases). The germline V and J ends were trimmed by 5 bases and 3 bases, with 11 bases remaining between them. The CDR3 spans 14 residues. Germline lookup yields CDR1 SGHNT and CDR2 YYREEE (reference sequence). The CDR3 sequence: CASSQGMANEKLFF. CDR3 bases: TGTGCCAGCAGTCAGGGTATGGCTAATGAAAAACTGTTTTTT.

The chain uses TRBV11-2 and TRBJ2-5, with 10 bases fitting TRBD2. CDR1 is SGHAT, CDR2 FQNNGV, per germline. This CDR3 is 16 amino acids long. The V and J ends lost 5 bases and 4 bases, in that order; junction bases with no gene match: 10. For the CDR3, the DNA is TGTGCCAGCAGCCCATTAGCGGGGGGCCCCCCAGAGACCCAGTACTTC. This sequence encodes CASSPLAGGPPETQYF.

The table lists this clone with a count of one. The rearrangement links TRBV5-6 to TRBJ1-3; 7 bases agree with TRBD1. V gave up 2 bases and J gave up 1 base; unmatched junction bases: 6. The CDR3 loop spans 16 amino acids. Germline V gene lookup returns CDR1 SGHDT and CDR2 YYEEEE. CDR3 DNA: TGTGCCAGCAGCTTCACCACAGGGGAGTCTGGAAACACCATATATTTT. Translated, it gives CASSFTTGESGNTIYF.

The chain is built from TRBV7-9 and TRBJ2-4, with TRBD1 as a possible D gene (5 bases). The germline V and J ends were trimmed by 5 bases and 9 bases, with 20 bases remaining between them. The length of the CDR3 is 15 residues. CDR1 is SEHNR and CDR2 is FQNEAQ in the germline V gene (reference sequence). For the CDR3, the DNA is TGTGCCAGCAGCCCCCCCACGCAGGCCCAGGGCATTCAGTACTTC. The encoded protein is CASSPPTQAQGIQYF.